These 20 T cell receptor beta chains came from one sample sequenced in a study of identical twins. TCRdb ran MiXCR on the 5' RACE reads and lists one entry per CDR3 protein. The repertoire includes 600,000 to 850,000 distinct CDR3 sequences, roughly 20% of them detected once, and about an eighth sits in the top ten. In addition, the sample was reused for a study of T cells expressing NK-cell markers.

The sequenced sample was PBMCs. The receptors here all came from a woman aged 18-29 years in good health.

Written as DNA, the CDR3 is TGTGCCACCAGTCCTGGGACCGGGGCCAACGTCCTGACTTTC. It codes for CATSPGTGANVLTF. The rearrangement links TRBV24-1 to TRBJ2-6; the D gene could be TRBD1 or TRBD2 (5 bases each). This CDR3 is 14 amino acids long. V lost 6 bases and J 4 bases, leaving 9 bases between the germline ends. Germline CDR1 and CDR2: KGHDR and SFDVKD.

This clonotype was observed once. The chain couples TRBV21-1 to TRBJ2-7. TRBV21-1 has pseudogene status. The CDR3 is 15 residues long. The CDR3 is CASSKFRGGAYEQYF. CDR3 DNA: TGTGCCAGCAGCAAATTTCGAGGTGGGGCCTACGAGCAGTACTTC.

The table lists this clonotype with a few counts. This chain uses TRBV30 with TRBJ2-1; 7 nucleotides match TRBD2. Germline CDR1 is GTSNPN and CDR2 is SVGIG (reference sequence). The CDR3 has 14 residues. V was pared by 4 bases and J by 0 bases, with 3 bases of the junction left unmatched. The CDR3 DNA is TGTGCCTGGAATGGCGGGAGCTCCTACAATGAGCAGTTCTTC. This translates into CAWNGGSSYNEQFF.

V and J are TRBV2 and TRBJ2-6; D remains unclear. Germline assignment: CDR1 SNHLY and CDR2 FYNNEI. Trimming cost V 2 bases and J 0 bases, with 8 bases left between them. The CDR3 runs 16 residues. The CDR3 nucleotides are TGTGCCAGCAGTGAAATTGGGATCTCTGGGGCCAACGTCCTGACTTTC. It specifies CASSEIGISGANVLTF.

This clonotype has only a few counts. This chain uses TRBV13 with TRBJ2-7; 14 nucleotides align to TRBD2. The CDR3 runs 16 residues. After removal of 4 bases from V and 4 bases from J, the junction contained 6 bases not matched to a gene. The germline V gene encodes CDR1 PRHDT and CDR2 FYEKMQ (reference sequence). The CDR3 nucleotides are TGTGCCAGCAGCTACGGACTAGCGGGGGGAGATTACGAGCAGTACTTC. Protein sequence: CASSYGLAGGDYEQYF.

This sequence joins TRBV30 and TRBJ1-1, with TRBD1 identical over 8 bases. Germline trimming cut 4 bases from V and 0 bases from J; bases unmatched to any gene: 16. CDR3 size: 18 residues. Germline V lookup: CDR1 GTSNPN, CDR2 SVGIG (reference sequence). Written as DNA, the CDR3 is TGTGCCTGGACCCCTCAAGCCGGGACAGGTTACTTGAACACTGAAGCTTTCTTT. Translating gives CAWTPQAGTGYLNTEAFF. Together with reference TRBV30 and TRBJ1-1, the CDR3 gives the full variable domain: SQTIHQWPATLVQPVGSPLSLECTVEGTSNPNLYWYRQAAGRGLQLLFYSVGIGQISSEVPQNLSASRPQDRQFILSSKKLLLSDSGFYLCAWTPQAGTGYLNTEAFFGQGTRLTVV.

CDR3 sequence (DNA): TGCAGTGCTACTTCTAGCGGGGTCTACAATGAGCAGTTCTTC. This sequence encodes CSATSSGVYNEQFF. This chain uses TRBV20-1 with TRBJ2-1; TRBD2 aligns across 9 bases. This CDR3 is built from 14 residues. Losses at the gene ends were 4 bases for V and 3 bases for J; bases not matched to a gene: 4. Germline assignment: CDR1 DFQATT and CDR2 SNEGSKA (reference sequence).

This sequence joins TRBV4-1 and TRBJ2-2, with 8 nucleotides matching TRBD2. The J segment lost 6 bases and the V segment lost 0 bases, leaving 12 bases of the junction unmatched. Per germline, CDR1 MGHRA and CDR2 YSYEKL. CDR3 length: 18 amino acids. CDR3 nucleotides: TGCGCCAGCAGCCAAGAAAGTTACAGCGGGAGACCTTCCGGGGAGCTGTTTTTT. As protein: CASSQESYSGRPSGELFF.

V and J are TRBV4-2 and TRBJ2-1; D unresolved. The V and J ends lost 2 bases and 7 bases respectively, with 6 bases between them. Germline CDR1 is LGHNA and CDR2 is YNFKEQ. The CDR3 spans 12 residues. CDR3 coding DNA: TGTGCCAGCAGCCAACATAATAATGAGCAGTTCTTC. Its protein product is CASSQHNNEQFF.

This clonotype showed up just a few times. The genes are TRBV7-2 and TRBJ1-3, with D unresolved. V was cut by 7 bases and J by 0 bases, with 10 bases left in between. Germline values: CDR1 SGHTA, CDR2 FQGNSA. The CDR3 runs to 14 residues. The CDR3 region is CASKGSSSGNTIYF. DNA of the CDR3: TGTGCCAGCAAAGGATCGAGCTCTGGAAACACCATATATTTT.

In nucleotides, the CDR3 is TGTGCCAGCAGCGAATATGGGACAGGGGTCTACAATGAGCAGTTCTTC. Encoded protein: CASSEYGTGVYNEQFF. The chain employs TRBV7-3 and TRBJ2-1, with 10 bases aligning to TRBD1. V was clipped by 5 bases and J by 3 bases; unmatched bases: 7. The CDR3 extends over 16 amino acids. Germline V gene data show CDR1 as SGHTA and CDR2 as FQGTGA.

This rearrangement joins TRBV18 to TRBJ2-3; no firm D call. The CDR3 is 14 residues long. Per the germline V gene, CDR1 is KGHSH and CDR2 is LQKENI. V gave up 3 bases and J gave up 4 bases, with 11 bases separating them. The CDR3 loop is CASSPNATPDTQYF. CDR3 DNA sequence: TGTGCCAGCTCACCTAACGCTACCCCAGATACGCAGTATTTT.

V usage is TRBV10-3 and J usage is TRBJ2-1; TRBD1 matches 8 bases. J lost 15 bases, V lost 3 bases, and 4 bases had no gene match. The CDR3 loop spans 11 amino acids. From germline, CDR1 is ENHRY and CDR2 SYGVKD. CDR3 in DNA: TGTGCCATCAGTGAACAGGGGGTCCGGTTCTTC. Translation: CAISEQGVRFF.

The sample holds many counts of this clonotype. The rearrangement joins TRBV5-1 to TRBJ2-7; perhaps D is TRBD1 or TRBD2 (5 bases each). Trimming took 9 bases from V and 8 from J, leaving 21 bases between them. CDR1 is SGHRS, CDR2 YFSETQ, per germline. The CDR3 loop spans 13 amino acids. CDR3 nucleotide sequence: TGCGCCACCCGGGACCTCTCTACTCTAAAGCAGTACTTC. Translated: CATRDLSTLKQYF. The full variable domain, rest sourced from reference TRBV5-1 and TRBJ2-7, is KAGVTQTPRYLIKTRGQQVTLSCSPISGHRSVSWYQQTPGQGLQFLFEYFSETQRNKGNFPGRFSGRQFSNSRSEMNVSTLELGDSALYLCATRDLSTLKQYFGPGTRLTVT.

This clonotype was recorded a few times. The rearrangement uses TRBV10-3 and TRBJ2-3, with D maybe TRBD2 (6 bases). CDR1 ENHRY and CDR2 SYGVKD come from the germline V gene. V lost 5 bases and J lost 2, with 14 bases in between. The CDR3 consists of 15 residues. The CDR3 sequence: CAISPSGGDTDTQYF. The CDR3 DNA reads as TGTGCCATCAGTCCCTCCGGCGGGGACACAGATACGCAGTATTTT.

The chain carries TRBV27 and TRBJ2-1, with D perhaps TRBD2 (5 bases). The CDR3 has 15 amino acids. The V end lost 3 bases, the J end lost 7 bases, and 16 bases lay between the germline ends. Per germline, CDR1 MNHEY and CDR2 SMNVEV (reference sequence). In DNA, the CDR3 is TGTGCCAGCAGTTTCGGCCCACGGGGTTCTAATGAGCAGTTCTTC. As protein: CASSFGPRGSNEQFF.

The chain couples TRBV7-9 to TRBJ2-1; D possibly corresponds to TRBD2 (5 bases). The CDR3 contains 11 residues. Germline loops: CDR1 SEHNR, CDR2 FQNEAQ (reference sequence). V was pared by 5 bases and J by 11 bases, with 10 bases between. The DNA of the CDR3 is TGTGCCAGCAGCCCCCTCGGGAAGCAGTTCTTC. Translated, it gives CASSPLGKQFF. Together with reference TRBV7-9 and TRBJ2-1, the CDR3 gives the full variable domain: DTGVSQNPRHKITKRGQNVTFRCDPISEHNRLYWYRQTLGQGPEFLTYFQNEAQLEKSRLLSDRFSAERPKGSFSTLEIQRTEQGDSAMYLCASSPLGKQFFGPGTRLTVL.

The V and J genes are TRBV5-5 and TRBJ2-1; TRBD2 matches at 14 bases. The CDR3 spans 18 residues. Trimming at V came to 1 base and at J to 4 bases, leaving 7 bases not matched to a gene. CDR1 is SGHKS and CDR2 is YYEKEE in the germline V gene (reference sequence). The CDR3 loop reads CASSLSGTSGRTYNEQFF. CDR3 DNA: TGTGCCAGCAGCTTGTCCGGGACTAGCGGGAGAACTTACAATGAGCAGTTCTTC.

In this sample, this clonotype turned up a few times. The chain has TRBV13 and TRBJ2-1; possibly TRBD2 for D (5 bases). V lost 1 base and J 7 bases, leaving 14 bases between the germline ends. CDR3 length: 15 amino acids. Germline V gene data show CDR1 as PRHDT and CDR2 as FYEKMQ (reference sequence). CDR3 sequence: CASSLVGGSGNEQFF. CDR3 DNA sequence: TGTGCCAGCAGCTTAGTTGGCGGGTCGGGGAATGAGCAGTTCTTC.

This clonotype was observed a handful of times. The J gene is TRBJ1-1, the V gene TRBV5-1; D uncertain. This CDR3 contains 16 residues. V lost 0 bases and J 0 bases, leaving 12 bases between the germline ends. Germline-derived CDR1 and CDR2 are SGHRS and YFSETQ. CDR3 residues: CASSLVAAGMNTEAFF. CDR3 DNA sequence: TGCGCCAGCAGCTTGGTGGCGGCTGGGATGAACACTGAAGCTTTCTTT.